The 26 T cell receptor beta chains below were found in one sample sequenced in a study of post-analysis software for immune sequencing data. For these receptors, no antigen is known. Study conclusions and caveats: Patients used four to six TRBV segments, including TRBV5-6, TRBV5-1 and TRBV20-1, more often than controls.

Every TCR beta cDNA library bore unique molecular identifiers. TCRdb called the PCR reads again in MiXCR, with one record for every CDR3 protein. The sample lists 820,000 or so distinct CDR3 sequences; about 57% were seen once. Material for sequencing was blood. Receptors were obtained from a girl aged 10 to 17 with multiple sclerosis.

About this clonotype itself: One base away lies a much larger clone, so this may be a sequencing read error. The chain links TRBV27 to TRBJ2-3, with D maybe TRBD1 (5 bases). The germline CDR1 and CDR2 sequences are MNHEY and SMNVEV (reference sequence). The CDR3 has 14 residues. The CDR3 sequence is CASSPRVGTDTLYF. The CDR3 bases are TGTGCCAGCAGTCCCAGGGTTGGCACAGATACGCTGTATTTT.

The V and J genes are TRBV15 and TRBJ2-7, with TRBD1 matching 12 bases. The CDR3 is 14 residues long. The germline gives CDR1 LNHNV, CDR2 YYDKDF (reference sequence). The V and J ends lost 5 bases and 6 bases, in that order; junction bases with no gene match: 5. Here the CDR3 DNA reads TGTGCCACCAGCGCCGGGACAGGGGGCTTCGAGCAGTACTTC. This gives the protein CATSAGTGGFEQYF.

Regarding this clonotype: A read error may produce the germline difference seen at one junction end. V and J are TRBV5-1 and TRBJ2-5, with 7 bases lining up with TRBD2. The J call may not be correct, given that the DNA end is closer to TRBJ2-7. The germline V gene has CDR1 SGHRS and CDR2 YFSETQ. CDR3 size: 15 residues. The CDR3 spells CAGSLTGGAVYEQYF. As DNA, the CDR3 is TGCGCCGGCAGCTTGACGGGGGGTGCCGTCTACGAGCAGTACTTC.

The J gene is TRBJ2-4, the V gene TRBV7-9, with 10 bases aligning to TRBD2. The tail of the sequence fits TRBJ2-7 better, so the J call may be wrong. CDR1 is SEHNR and CDR2 is FQNEAQ in the germline V gene (reference sequence). There are 14 residues in the CDR3. The CDR3 sequence: CASSLTLAGDEQYF. The DNA of the CDR3 is TGTGCCAGCAGCTTAACCCTAGCGGGAGACGAGCAGTACTTC.

The chain couples TRBV10-3 to TRBJ2-3, with 10 bases fitting TRBD2. This CDR3 comprises 15 residues. The V gene end was trimmed by 7 bases and the J gene end by 1 base; junction bases not matched to a gene: 5. Germline V lookup: CDR1 ENHRY, CDR2 SYGVKD. The CDR3 spells CAITRAGGGTDTQYF. The CDR3 DNA follows: TGTGCCATCACCCGAGCGGGAGGGGGCACAGATACGCAGTATTTT.

This sequence joins TRBV29-1 and TRBJ2-7; the D gene is possibly TRBD2 (6 bases). With 4 bases removed from V and 4 bases from J, the gap between germline ends came to 14 bases. The CDR3 consists of 13 residues. In germline, CDR1 is SQVTM, CDR2 ANQGSEA. CDR3 protein: CSVVGGVGYEQYF. The CDR3 nucleotides are TGCAGCGTTGTTGGAGGGGTGGGTTACGAGCAGTACTTC.

The CDR3 spells CSAIAGGGTDTQYF. DNA for the CDR3: TGCAGTGCTATAGCGGGAGGAGGCACAGATACGCAGTATTTT. The rearrangement links TRBV20-1 to TRBJ2-3; 10 positions match TRBD2. The J segment lost 1 base and the V segment lost 4 bases, leaving 2 bases of the junction unmatched. This CDR3 is 14 amino acids long. CDR1 DFQATT and CDR2 SNEGSKA come from the germline V gene (reference sequence).

This chain links TRBV30 with TRBJ2-1, with TRBD1 matching 8 bases. The germline V gene encodes CDR1 GTSNPN and CDR2 SVGIG (reference sequence). V was pared by 4 bases and J by 7 bases, with 6 bases of the junction left unmatched. The length of the CDR3 is 13 residues. Here the CDR3 DNA reads TGTGCCTGGAAACCGGGACAGGCGAATGAGCAGTTCTTC. Translated, it gives CAWKPGQANEQFF.

The rearrangement joins TRBV7-2 to TRBJ2-1, with D uncertain. This CDR3 region has 15 residues. In germline, CDR1 is SGHTA, CDR2 FQGNSA. The V and J ends lost 6 bases and 7 bases respectively, with 19 bases between them. In DNA form, the CDR3 reads TGTGCCAGCAGGTTGGGCCGAATCCAAAGAAATGAGCAGTTCTTC. This encodes CASRLGRIQRNEQFF.

This chain joins TRBV29-1 and TRBJ2-5; perhaps TRBD2 as D (5 bases). Germline V CDR1 and CDR2: SQVTM, ANQGSEA. Trimming took off 5 bases at V and 5 bases at J, with 15 bases between the two ends. This CDR3 is 13 amino acids long. This chain's CDR3 is CSVNLLLGETQYF. CDR3 sequence (DNA): TGCAGCGTTAATCTGTTACTAGGGGAGACCCAGTACTTC.

V and J are TRBV12-3 or TRBV12-4 and TRBJ1-4, with 7 bases identical to TRBD1. The CDR3 totals 19 residues. The ends lost 0 bases at V and 4 bases at J; junction bases unmatched: 14. The CDR3 here is CASSLAIPTPTGNNEKLFF. The CDR3 nucleotides read TGTGCCAGCAGTTTAGCCATACCGACCCCGACAGGGAATAATGAAAAACTGTTTTTT.

This rearrangement joins TRBV5-1 to TRBJ2-3; a weak D match, TRBD1 (6 bases). Germline lookup yields CDR1 SGHRS and CDR2 YFSETQ. The CDR3 is 14 amino acids. V lost 1 base to trimming and J lost 5 bases, with 11 bases between them. CDR3 sequence: CASSLPYRVDTQYF. The CDR3 DNA follows: TGCGCCAGCAGCTTGCCGTACAGGGTAGATACGCAGTATTTT.

This sequence joins TRBV15 and TRBJ1-2, with 8 bases that match TRBD1. Germline-derived CDR1 and CDR2 are LNHNV and YYDKDF (reference sequence). The ends lost 3 bases at V and 7 bases at J; junction bases unmatched: 19. The CDR3 totals 18 residues. The CDR3 DNA sequence: TGTGCCACCAGCAGCTGGGACAGGACAGCGCCGAAACTGGGTGGCTACACCTTC. This sequence encodes CATSSWDRTAPKLGGYTF.

The rearrangement links TRBV7-8 to TRBJ2-4; 12 bases are a match to TRBD2. The J call may not be correct, given that the DNA end is closer to TRBJ2-7. Germline V gene lookup returns CDR1 SGHVS and CDR2 FQNEAQ. This CDR3 contains 16 residues. The CDR3 region has the DNA TGTGCCAGCAGCGCCCAACCACTAGCGGGGGGCTACGAGCAGTACTTC. Protein: CASSAQPLAGGYEQYF.

The genes are TRBV5-1 and TRBJ2-5; TRBD2 is a possible D gene (6 bases). This CDR3 comprises 15 residues. V lost 3 bases and J lost 1, with 13 bases in between. The germline CDR1 and CDR2 sequences are SGHRS and YFSETQ. The CDR3 protein is CASSWDGRLQETQYF. The CDR3 nucleotides read TGCGCCAGCAGCTGGGACGGGAGACTCCAAGAGACCCAGTACTTC. The entire variable domain, with the rest obtained from reference TRBV5-1 and TRBJ2-5, is as follows: KAGVTQTPRYLIKTRGQQVTLSCSPISGHRSVSWYQQTPGQGLQFLFEYFSETQRNKGNFPGRFSGRQFSNSRSEMNVSTLELGDSALYLCASSWDGRLQETQYFGPGTRLLVL.

V is TRBV2 and J is TRBJ2-5; 8 bases agree with TRBD2. V trimming: 10 bases; J trimming: 0 bases; junction bases outside the gene matches: 7. Germline lookup yields CDR1 SNHLY and CDR2 FYNNEI. The CDR3 runs to 14 residues. DNA for the CDR3: TGTGCCAAAAGCGGGAGCCTAGACCAAGAGACCCAGTACTTC. It yields the protein CAKSGSLDQETQYF.

V gene TRBV18 combines with J gene TRBJ2-7; 12 bases agree with TRBD1. The CDR3 has 17 residues. J lost 3 bases, V lost 6 bases, and 12 bases had no gene match. Germline V lookup: CDR1 KGHSH, CDR2 LQKENI. The CDR3 here is CASSPAQGQGAIYEQYF. The CDR3 DNA sequence: TGTGCCAGCTCTCCGGCTCAGGGACAGGGGGCGATCTACGAGCAGTACTTC.

This chain connects TRBV6-2 or TRBV6-3 to TRBJ2-1; D not resolved. CDR1 and CDR2 from the germline V gene are MNHEY and SVGEGT. CDR3 length equals 16 residues. The V gene lost 6 bases and the J gene lost 10 bases, with 25 bases spanning the gap. DNA of the CDR3: TGTGCCAGCAGAGCATACGTGAGAGGAGCCTATTTGGAGCAGTTCTTC. This gives the protein CASRAYVRGAYLEQFF.

The V and J genes are TRBV7-9 and TRBJ1-1, with unresolved D. The V gene lost 6 bases and the J gene lost 4 bases, with 15 bases spanning the gap. The CDR3 contains 14 residues. Per germline, CDR1 SEHNR and CDR2 FQNEAQ (reference sequence). CDR3 protein: CASRTNTAITEAFF. The DNA of the CDR3 is TGTGCCAGCAGAACCAATACAGCAATCACTGAAGCTTTCTTT. The whole variable domain, remainder taken from reference TRBV7-9 and TRBJ1-1, is DTGVSQNPRHKITKRGQNVTFRCDPISEHNRLYWYRQTLGQGPEFLTYFQNEAQLEKSRLLSDRFSAERPKGSFSTLEIQRTEQGDSAMYLCASRTNTAITEAFFGQGTRLTVV.

The genes are TRBV4-1 and TRBJ2-7; 8 bases are a match to TRBD1. V dropped 11 bases and J dropped 3; count of bases not matched to a gene: 6. The CDR3 contains 12 residues. Germline-derived CDR1 and CDR2 are MGHRA and YSYEKL. The CDR3: CAAGTGSYEQYF. CDR3 sequence (DNA): TGCGCCGCCGGGACAGGAAGCTACGAGCAGTACTTC.

This chain uses TRBV7-6 with TRBJ1-1, with TRBD1 as a possible D gene (5 bases). V shed 6 bases and J shed 0 bases, with 17 bases lying between them. Germline V lookup: CDR1 SGHVS, CDR2 FNYEAQ. This CDR3 has 16 residues. Written as DNA, the CDR3 is TGTGCCAGCAGTCCCTTTGGGGGGGGTGTGAACACTGAAGCTTTCTTT. Protein sequence: CASSPFGGGVNTEAFF. Supplemented by reference TRBV7-6 and TRBJ1-1, the full variable domain reads GAGVSQSPRYKVTKRGQDVALRCDPISGHVSLYWYRQALGQGPEFLTYFNYEAQQDKSGLPNDRFSAERPEGSISTLTIQRTEQRDSAMYRCASSPFGGGVNTEAFFGQGTRLTVV.

This clonotype came up once. This chain joins TRBV10-3 and TRBJ2-7; tentatively, D is TRBD1 (5 bases). The V gene's germline CDR1 is ENHRY and CDR2 SYGVKD. The V and J ends lost 7 bases and 0 bases respectively, with 10 bases between them. This CDR3 region has 13 residues. CDR3 loop: CAITQGPSYEQYF. In DNA, the CDR3 is TGTGCCATCACCCAGGGCCCCTCCTACGAGCAGTACTTC.

The chain employs TRBV20-1 and TRBJ2-1, with D uncertain. The CDR3 has 11 amino acids. CDR1 is DFQATT and CDR2 is SNEGSKA in the germline V gene (reference sequence). V was cut by 0 bases and J by 8 bases, with 5 bases left in between. CDR3 protein: CSARETDEQFF. DNA of the CDR3: TGCAGTGCTAGAGAAACCGATGAGCAGTTCTTC.

This rearrangement joins TRBV25-1 to TRBJ1-4, with D hard to call. The CDR3 runs 15 residues. Trimming took off 2 bases at V and 3 bases at J, with 10 bases between the two ends. From germline, CDR1 is MGHDK and CDR2 SYGVNS. In DNA form, the CDR3 reads TGTGCCAGCAGTGAACCCGCTAGGGCTAATGAAAAACTGTTTTTT. Translation: CASSEPARANEKLFF.

This clonotype was detected a few times. The CDR3 DNA follows: TGTGCCAGCAGCTCGCCGGACAGGGCGGCCTACGAGCAGTACTTC. Translation gives CASSSPDRAAYEQYF. The chain combines TRBV7-6 with TRBJ2-7; 8 bases agree with TRBD1. The germline V gene has CDR1 SGHVS and CDR2 FNYEAQ. Trimming took 4 bases from V and 2 from J; bases not matched to a gene: 7. CDR3 length equals 15 residues.

The V call is TRBV29-1, the J call TRBJ2-3; 11 nucleotides line up with TRBD1. The CDR3 totals 13 residues. J gave up 4 bases and V 5 bases, and 2 bases lay outside the gene matches. Per the germline V gene, CDR1 is SQVTM and CDR2 is ANQGSEA. CDR3 sequence: CSVKGQGADTQYF. DNA of the CDR3: TGCAGCGTTAAGGGACAGGGGGCAGATACGCAGTATTTT.